These T cell receptor beta chains were read from a single sample in a study of glioma-infiltrating T cells after dendritic cell vaccination. Profiling relied on immunoSEQ multiplex PCR, and the TCRdb table lists in-frame clones only, not all of them. The sample records about 92,000 clones, approximately 84% being singletons. The specimen was blood, collected before dendritic cell vaccination. These receptors came from a human donor with glioblastoma. The CDR3 runs from the conserved cysteine through the conserved F or W. Each record gives: clone size, J gene, D gene, V gene, CDR3 length, CDR3 DNA, CDR3 protein. A D gene is named only where the DNA matches it firmly. Some rows have no size entry. The others give once, few or many, or a class for an expanded clone.

NA	TRBJ2-5	NA	TRBV7-2	14	TGTGCCAGCAGCTTGGGACTCCCTATGGAAGCCCAGTACTTC	CASSLGLPMEAQYF
NA	TRBJ1-3	NA	TRBV6-1	15	TGTGCCAGCAGTGAAGAGCTCTACTCTGGAAACACCATATATTTT	CASSEELYSGNTIYF
NA	TRBJ2-1	NA	TRBV28	15	TGTGCCAGCGTCGAGAGGCGGAGCTCCTACAATGAGCAGTTCTTC	CASVERRSSYNEQFF
few	TRBJ1-3	TRBD1	TRBV7-2	15	TGTGCCAGCAGCCGACAGGGGGCGGCTGGAAACACCATATATTTT	CASSRQGAAGNTIYF
few	TRBJ2-7	NA	TRBV14	11	TGTGCCAGCAGCCAGGCTTACGAGCAGTACTTC	CASSQAYEQYF
once	TRBJ1-4	TRBD1	TRBV15	15	TGTGCCACCAGCAGAGTAAGGGGGCTGAGTGAAAAACTGTTTTTT	CATSRVRGLSEKLFF
NA	TRBJ2-7	NA	TRBV28	14	TGTGCCAGCAGTTTACAGGGGAGGGCTTACGAGCAGTACTTC	CASSLQGRAYEQYF
NA	TRBJ1-1	NA	TRBV15	15	TGTGCCACCAGCAAGAGTGGTTCAGGGAACACTGAAGCTTTCTTT	CATSKSGSGNTEAFF
NA	TRBJ1-2	TRBD1	TRBV4-3	18	TGCGCCAGCAGCCAAGATCCCTCAGGGGGCGAAATCAACTATGGCTACACCTTC	CASSQDPSGGEINYGYTF
few	TRBJ2-7	TRBD2	TRBV16	15	TGTGCCAGCAGCCACGTACTAGCGGGAGTGTACGAGCAGTACTTC	CASSHVLAGVYEQYF
NA	TRBJ2-7	NA	TRBV5-1	14	TGCGCCAGCAGCTTGTCGACAGGAACCTACGAGCAGTACTTC	CASSLSTGTYEQYF
NA	TRBJ1-2	TRBD1	TRBV19	14	TGTGCCAGTAGTGCAGGACAGGGTAGCTATGGCTACACCTTC	CASSAGQGSYGYTF
few	TRBJ2-1	TRBD2	TRBV4-2	16	TGTGCCAGCAGCCAAGAAAGGCCTAGCGGGCGCAATGAGCAGTTCTTC	CASSQERPSGRNEQFF
few	TRBJ2-3	TRBD2	TRBV6-4	15	TGTGCCAGCAGTGACTCTAGCGGGGGGGCAGATACGCAGTATTTT	CASSDSSGGADTQYF
NA	TRBJ1-2	TRBD1	TRBV29-1	11	TGCAGCGTCCGGGACAGCTATGGCTACACCTTC	CSVRDSYGYTF
NA	TRBJ1-1	NA	TRBV5-6	15	TGTGCCAGCAGAATGATTTCCGGGGTAAACACTGAAGCTTTCTTT	CASRMISGVNTEAFF
NA	TRBJ2-7	NA	TRBV11-2	15	TGTGCCAGCAGCTTAGGGAGTGACAGCTACTACGAGCAGTACTTC	CASSLGSDSYYEQYF
NA	TRBJ1-5	NA	TRBV2	16	TGTGCCAGCAGTGAGAGAGAGGGACTTCCTAATCAGCCCCAGCATTTT	CASSEREGLPNQPQHF
NA	TRBJ2-3	NA	TRBV5-8	14	TGTGCCAGCAGCCACCCCAACAGGGTAGATACGCAGTATTTT	CASSHPNRVDTQYF
NA	TRBJ2-1	NA	TRBV11-2	13	TGTGCCAGCAGCCCCCCAGGTTGGAATGAGCAGTTCTTC	CASSPPGWNEQFF
NA	TRBJ2-2	NA	TRBV9	18	TGTGCCAGCAGCGTAGCTGGGTGGAGTGGGGGCGGCACCGGGGAGCTGTTTTTT	CASSVAGWSGGGTGELFF
NA	TRBJ1-1	TRBD1	TRBV7-9	13	TGTGCCAGCAGCCGCCGGGACAGGGATGAAGCTTTCTTT	CASSRRDRDEAFF
few	TRBJ2-1	TRBD2	TRBV5-1	17	TGCGCCAGCAGCTTGGTCAGCGGGGGACGCTCCTACAATGAGCAGTTCTTC	CASSLVSGGRSYNEQFF
NA	TRBJ1-1	NA	TRBV7-2	15	TGTGCCAGCAGCTCCCCCGTGAGGCGGGACACTGAAGCTTTCTTT	CASSSPVRRDTEAFF
NA	TRBJ1-5	NA	TRBV5-4	15	TGTGCCAGCAGCTTGGGAGGATCTGGGAATCAGCCCCAGCATTTT	CASSLGGSGNQPQHF
NA	TRBJ2-3	TRBD2	TRBV7-6	16	TGTGCCAGCAGCCTCGGGACTAGCGGGGGTACAGATACGCAGTATTTT	CASSLGTSGGTDTQYF
NA	TRBJ1-2	TRBD1	TRBV13	11	TGTGCCACAACGACAGGGTATGGCTACACCTTC	CATTTGYGYTF
NA	TRBJ2-2	TRBD2	TRBV7-3	19	TGTGCCAGCAGCTTAACCTACGGGACTAGCGGGGAGAACACCGGGGAGCTGTTTTTT	CASSLTYGTSGENTGELFF
NA	TRBJ2-7	TRBD2	TRBV5-1	15	TGCGCCAGCAGCATAGGACTAGAGAGCTCCTACGAGCAGTACTTC	CASSIGLESSYEQYF
NA	TRBJ1-2	TRBD1	TRBV29-1	18	TGCAGCGTTTATTATACCGGGACAGGGCCCGTTCTGTACGATGGCTACACCTTC	CSVYYTGTGPVLYDGYTF
few	TRBJ2-7	NA	TRBV6-5	15	TGTGCCAGCAGTTGGGGGACTGCAGCGCGGTACGAGCAGTACTTC	CASSWGTAARYEQYF
NA	TRBJ2-4	TRBD1	TRBV4-3	15	TGCGCCAGCAGCCAAGCGGGACAGGGAGTAGACATTCAGTACTTC	CASSQAGQGVDIQYF